The entry below gives a single TCR beta chain sequence along with its context. Its antigen is as yet unknown. This sample was included in a study of human T cells and chemical hapten exposure. About the study: Throughout a study of around six months, patients underwent weekly scalp administration of diphenylcyclopropenone doses. Alopecia areata, totalis or universalis was found in mostly female patients.

Broader study findings: PT1 expanded TCR counts and patch test score were linked, and their correlation was positive.

TCRdb recomputed calls from the RACE reads with MiXCR, one row per CDR3 protein. The sample shows 100,000 to 120,000 distinct CDR3 sequences, 30% to 35% of them seen only once. The junction had 11 bases not matched to a gene; V was cut back by 8 bases and J by 4 bases. This CDR3 comprises 16 residues. Germline CDR1 reads SNHLY; CDR2 reads FYNNEI. Noted time point: patch test 3, about 24 weeks after DPC sensitization. Described treatment: therapeutic diphenylcyclopropenone sensitization with weekly scalp DPC. The donor pool consisted of alopecia patients aged 18 to 70 years, considered suitable for DPC.

This rearrangement joins TRBV2 to TRBJ2-3; 11 nucleotides match TRBD2. Sample: whole blood, taken in connection with sensitization to the hapten diphenylcyclopropenone (DPC). The clonotype comes from a man between 35 and 55 years old with alopecia areata. Some clones in this sample may be carry-over from other donors' samples. The CDR3 bases are TGTGCCAGCGGGGGACTAGCGGACCGCATCCCAGATACGCAGTATTTT. Protein sequence: CASGGLADRIPDTQYF.